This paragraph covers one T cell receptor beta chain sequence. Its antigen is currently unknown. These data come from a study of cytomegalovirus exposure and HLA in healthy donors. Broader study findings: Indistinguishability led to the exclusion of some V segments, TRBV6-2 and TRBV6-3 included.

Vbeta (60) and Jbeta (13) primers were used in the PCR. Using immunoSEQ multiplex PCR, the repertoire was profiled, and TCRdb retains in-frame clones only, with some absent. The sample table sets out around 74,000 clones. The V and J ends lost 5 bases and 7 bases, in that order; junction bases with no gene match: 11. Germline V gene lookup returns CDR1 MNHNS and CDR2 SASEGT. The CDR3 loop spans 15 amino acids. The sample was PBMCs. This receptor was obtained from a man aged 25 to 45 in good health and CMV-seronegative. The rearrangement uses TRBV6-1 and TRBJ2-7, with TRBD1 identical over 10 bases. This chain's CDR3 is CASSHRQGAADEQYF. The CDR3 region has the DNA TGTGCCAGCAGTCACAGACAGGGGGCTGCGGATGAGCAGTACTTC.